This TCR beta chain was identified in a study of blood T cell repertoires in COVID-19. Study background: Specimens from acute and convalescent COVID-19 originated in the United States, Italy and Spain.

The V gene end was trimmed by 4 bases and the J gene end by 6 bases; junction bases not matched to a gene: 4. The CDR3 runs 14 residues. Germline loops: CDR1 LGHDT, CDR2 YNNKEL (reference sequence). How the authors handled the data: Cell counts per sample came from amplifying reference gene primers. Clones were sequenced by immunoSEQ multiplex PCR, and TCRdb holds only the in-frame ones, with some missing. V, J and clone size were drawn from that table, and D and trimming were deduced from the DNA. This table has roughly 100,000 clones, under 80% appearing once. The sequenced sample consisted of peripheral blood. This TCR derives from a woman in her 70s with acute or convalescent COVID-19. The chain has TRBV3-1 (or the pseudogene TRBV3-2) and TRBJ1-5, with 9 bases identical to TRBD1. The CDR3 spells CASSPTGGGQPQHF. In DNA, the CDR3 is TGTGCCAGCAGCCCTACAGGGGGCGGTCAGCCCCAGCATTTT.